Following are 13 T cell receptor beta chains from one sample sequenced in a study of shared T cell receptors in the human thymus. TCRdb's table, derived via immunoSEQ multiplex PCR, lists solely in-frame clones and lacks some. The sample lists approximately 730,000 clones, 70% to 90% occurring once. These data also formed part of another study, on human thymus T cells.

The sequenced sample was thymocytes. These receptors were collected from a girl in the first two years of life with a congenital heart defect.

This chain uses TRBV2 with TRBJ2-3; TRBD1 aligns across 8 bases. V trimming: 5 bases; J trimming: 4 bases; junction bases outside the gene matches: 8. CDR1 and CDR2 from the germline V gene are SNHLY and FYNNEI. The CDR3 extends over 15 amino acids. CDR3 loop: CASSHGQGAADTQYF. The CDR3 nucleotides are TGTGCCAGCAGTCACGGACAGGGTGCAGCAGATACGCAGTATTTT. The full variable domain, rest sourced from reference TRBV2 and TRBJ2-3, is EPEVTQTPSHQVTQMGQEVILRCVPISNHLYFYWYRQILGQKVEFLVSFYNNEISEKSEIFDDQFSVERPDGSNFTLKIRSTKLEDSAMYFCASSHGQGAADTQYFGPGTRLTVL.

This rearrangement joins TRBV2 to TRBJ2-1; 8 bases agree with TRBD2. The length of the CDR3 is 13 residues. Germline assignment: CDR1 SNHLY and CDR2 FYNNEI. Trimming cost V 6 bases and J 10 bases; bases outside gene matches: 8. Here the CDR3 reads CASSLNASGEQFF. CDR3 nucleotides: TGTGCCAGCAGCTTAAACGCTAGCGGGGAGCAGTTCTTC.

The chain employs TRBV27 and TRBJ2-3; 7 bases are a match to TRBD1. The CDR3 spans 15 residues. Germline V gene data show CDR1 as MNHEY and CDR2 as SMNVEV (reference sequence). The trim removed 2 bases at V and 6 bases at J, leaving 8 bases unmatched. Here the CDR3 DNA reads TGTGCCAGCAGTTTAAGGGCAGGGGGAATTGATACGCAGTATTTT. Its translation: CASSLRAGGIDTQYF.

The J gene is TRBJ1-5, the V gene TRBV7-8, with 7 bases aligning to TRBD1. Germline loops: CDR1 SGHVS, CDR2 FQNEAQ. J was trimmed by 4 bases and V by 5 bases; bases with no gene match: 8. This CDR3 is built from 15 residues. DNA of the CDR3: TGTGCCAGCAGCATGAACCGGGACAGAAATCAGCCCCAGCATTTT. It translates to CASSMNRDRNQPQHF.

The chain links TRBV5-1 to TRBJ2-7; D is perhaps TRBD2 (5 bases). The CDR3 is 15 residues long. CDR1 SGHRS and CDR2 YFSETQ come from the germline V gene. V was cut by 4 bases and J by 1 base, with 15 bases left in between. CDR3: CASSNHRDLSYEQYF. The DNA for the CDR3 is TGCGCCAGCAGCAACCACCGGGATCTATCCTACGAGCAGTACTTC. The full variable domain, rest sourced from reference TRBV5-1 and TRBJ2-7, is KAGVTQTPRYLIKTRGQQVTLSCSPISGHRSVSWYQQTPGQGLQFLFEYFSETQRNKGNFPGRFSGRQFSNSRSEMNVSTLELGDSALYLCASSNHRDLSYEQYFGPGTRLTVT.

The chain joins TRBV5-1 to TRBJ2-7, with D maybe TRBD1 (7 bases). The germline V gene encodes CDR1 SGHRS and CDR2 YFSETQ. The CDR3 length is 17 residues. Trimming stripped 4 bases from V and 0 bases from J, with 20 bases between. DNA of the CDR3: TGCGCCAGCAGCCCCCGTTTGGAGGGGGCGATCTCCTACGAGCAGTACTTC. Translation: CASSPRLEGAISYEQYF.

CDR3 in DNA: TGTGCCAGCAGCCGCGATAATCAGCCCCAGCATTTT. Residues: CASSRDNQPQHF. The chain couples TRBV7-9 to TRBJ1-5; no definite D call. This CDR3 comprises 12 residues. Germline CDR1 is SEHNR and CDR2 is FQNEAQ (reference sequence). Trimming took off 5 bases at V and 4 bases at J, with 6 bases between the two ends.

This clone was seen a few times. This sequence joins TRBV12-5 and TRBJ1-3; D is ambiguous. CDR3 length equals 14 residues. Trimming shortened V by 2 bases and J by 4 bases, and 9 bases separated the two germline ends. CDR1 and CDR2 from the germline V gene are LGHNT and FRNRAP. CDR3 loop: CASGLLAHGNTIYF. As DNA, the CDR3 is TGTGCTAGTGGTTTGTTGGCCCACGGAAACACCATATATTTT.

As DNA, the CDR3 is TGTGCCAGCAGCCCTAGCCCCCTAATAAAGAGCGCCATGAACACTGAAGCTTTCTTT. It codes for CASSPSPLIKSAMNTEAFF. The chain uses TRBV7-2 and TRBJ1-1; no clear D gene. The ends were cut back, 5 bases at V and 0 bases at J, with 25 bases in the middle. CDR1 and CDR2 from the germline V gene are SGHTA and FQGNSA. The CDR3 is made up of 19 amino acids.

The chain links TRBV7-9 to TRBJ2-5, with a tentative D call TRBD1 (6 bases). CDR1 and CDR2 (germline): SEHNR, FQNEAQ (reference sequence). This CDR3 is 15 amino acids long. Trimming pared 6 bases from V and 2 bases from J, leaving 16 bases between. The CDR3 spells CASSYDRKTQETQYF. The CDR3 DNA follows: TGTGCCAGCAGTTACGACAGGAAAACACAAGAGACCCAGTACTTC. Full variable domain (rest looked up from reference TRBV7-9 and TRBJ2-5): DTGVSQNPRHKITKRGQNVTFRCDPISEHNRLYWYRQTLGQGPEFLTYFQNEAQLEKSRLLSDRFSAERPKGSFSTLEIQRTEQGDSAMYLCASSYDRKTQETQYFGPGTRLLVL.

The gene calls are TRBV7-9 and TRBJ1-5; 8 positions agree with TRBD1. Germline CDR1 SEHNR, CDR2 FQNEAQ (reference sequence). Germline trimming cut 5 bases from V and 3 bases from J; bases unmatched to any gene: 3. The CDR3 runs 14 residues. The CDR3 region is CASSKDRVNQPQHF. The CDR3 DNA sequence: TGTGCCAGCAGCAAGGACAGGGTCAATCAGCCCCAGCATTTT.

The V gene is TRBV7-6, the J gene TRBJ1-4; the D gene is possibly TRBD1 (6 bases). CDR3 length: 16 residues. The germline gives CDR1 SGHVS, CDR2 FNYEAQ. V was clipped by 3 bases and J by 4 bases, with 15 bases between them. Here the CDR3 reads CASSLGTQGYNEKLFF. CDR3 nucleotide sequence: TGTGCCAGCAGCTTGGGAACCCAGGGGTATAATGAAAAACTGTTTTTT.

CDR3 in amino acids: CASSETGTGGNETQYF. The CDR3 DNA sequence: TGTGCCAGCAGTGAGACCGGGACAGGGGGTAACGAGACCCAGTACTTC. V usage is TRBV6-1 and J usage is TRBJ2-5; 11 bases match TRBD1. V shed 3 bases and J 5 bases; nucleotides not matched to a gene: 8. The CDR3 has 16 amino acids. Germline V lookup: CDR1 MNHNS, CDR2 SASEGT.